This T cell receptor beta chain was sequenced during a study of beta chain features in type 1 diabetes listed by TCRdb under 2018. Study-wide context: Mean age, gender distribution, total cell number and subset yield did not differ between patients and healthy donors. Whereas all 28 donors provided naive and central memory subsets, regulatory and stem cell-like memory subsets were isolated from just 8 patients and about 8 healthy donors. A total of about 99,000,000 sorted cells were examined across all samples, and RNA yield correlated strongly with the number of cells per subset. In the study, recently diagnosed type 1 diabetes patients and matched healthy donors were compared on the TCRB repertoires of their sorted circulating CD4+ T cell subsets.

The entire amount of isolated RNA was reverse transcribed using the High Capacity cDNA Reverse Transcription Kit, so the sequenced TCRB transcripts were expressed ones. Naive, central memory and regulatory T cell samples underwent deep immunoSEQ sequencing, averaging roughly 3.4 million total reads per sample. Sorted cells were lysed in RLT buffer, and RNA was extracted using DNase-treated RNeasy Micro or Mini kits according to cell number. To prevent cross-contamination, each cell subset was processed individually, whereas patient and healthy donor samples were processed jointly. The immunoSEQ multiplex PCR was used to amplify TCRB sequences from cDNA, yielding 87-bp fragments that span the CDR3 region. Sequencing of the amplicons was done on the Illumina HiSeq platform. Per the source publication's procedure: PCR bias was corrected computationally using synthetic template baselines, and reads within Hamming distance 2 were collapsed, with unmergeable singletons discarded. Reads were aligned to IMGT to assign V, D and J genes, CDR3 length, and insertions or deletions at six rearrangement sites. Within each subset, clonotype counts were normalized to sorted cell number, and only after that were true diversity and Gini coefficients computed with the tcR R package. The overlap coefficient, calculated on TCRB nucleotide sequences, was used to measure repertoire sharing. TCRdb re-hosts the immuneACCESS table, in-frame sequences only. Its copies lack some clones; in the studies checked, an unresolved V gene accounts for under half of them, and the cause for the rest is not known. V, J and clone size are those of that table, while D and trimming were read from the DNA. This sample gives almost 350,000 clones in total; 6.5% to 10% of them show up just once. Together, the top ten hold approximately 0.47% of the sample.

The germline V gene supplies CDR1 SGHVS and CDR2 FQNEAQ. From the cysteine through the phenylalanine, the CDR3 covers 14 amino acids. CDR3 DNA is the only sequence kept; it has 42 bases, read in frame from the first base. Germline trimming: 1 base from V, 7 bases from J; junction bases outside gene matches: 2. The investigation overall reported the following: Naive, central memory and regulatory TCRB repertoires appeared more similar among patients than among healthy donors. Because cDNA was sequenced instead of genomic DNA, highly expressing activated cells could be over-represented, though the groups showed no difference in activation or CD3 levels. At VDJ recombination sites, patients with type 1 diabetes made fewer insertions and deleted more nucleotides, a pattern implying thymic rearrangement abnormalities. In all four CD4+ subsets, TCRB CDR3 length was moderately but significantly shorter in type 1 diabetes patients. PCR may preferentially amplify shorter templates, but because patient and control samples were amplified and corrected together, any resulting skew would affect both groups equally. Only small numbers of individuals were included in the HLA sub-analyses, which left unresolved whether HLA type had any influence on TCRB rearrangement.

As regards this clone: Its recognized antigen is unknown. Qualities for individual bases were not recorded, and no much larger clone is one base off.

From each donor, a single peripheral blood sample of approximately 0.11 L on average was drawn into heparinised tubes. Using a panel that included CD45RO, CCR7, CD25, CD127, CD95 and CD27, naive, central memory, regulatory and stem cell-like memory CD4+ T cells were sorted on a BD FACSAria II. A purity above 95% was achieved for all sorted populations. PBMCs were isolated immediately by Lymphoprep density gradient centrifugation and stained directly without culture. Samples were stained and sorted in pairs, with one healthy donor and one patient per experiment, so that batch effects were minimized.

Input material: central memory CD4+ T cells from blood. The chain is encoded by TRBV7-8 joined to TRBJ1-5, and 9 junction bases match TRBD1. This clonotype originated in a woman aged 18-35 years in good health. The CDR3: CASSLGQGGQPQHF. The nucleotide sequence is given as TGTGCCAGCAGCTTAGGACAGGGGGGCCAGCCCCAGCATTTT.